This entry describes one TCR beta chain. The data originate from a study of T cell changes during pregnancy in multiple sclerosis. TCRdb's table, derived via immunoSEQ multiplex PCR, lists solely in-frame clones and lacks some. The profile shows about 38,000 clones, around 90% of them singletons. Germline V CDR1 and CDR2: MDHEN, SYDVKM. Trimming at V came to 5 bases and at J to 6 bases, leaving 14 bases not matched to a gene. The CDR3 has 18 amino acids. The origin of this receptor is a female donor with multiple sclerosis, enrolled in a pregnancy study. The sequencing here drew on CD4+ T cells from peripheral blood mononuclear cells, taken in the second trimester of pregnancy. The chain joins TRBV28 to TRBJ2-1; TRBD2 agrees at 12 bases. The CDR3 protein is CASSPLDSTSGRSNEQFF. The DNA of the CDR3 is TGTGCCAGCAGTCCCCTCGATTCAACTAGCGGGAGGAGCAATGAGCAGTTCTTC.